The TCR beta chain under discussion was sequenced for a study of cytomegalovirus exposure and HLA in healthy donors (dated by TCRdb to the late 2010s). Study-wide context: In an earlier analysis of under 750 of the donors, 250 to 300 Gb of sequence data and 100 million or so unique TCR beta sequences from 150 million to 200 million T cells were reported. An early release covering just under 650 HLA-typed donors comprised approximately 300 gigabases of sequencing data and 85 million to 100 million unique TCR sequences. Among the roughly 430 genotyped donors, 75% to 90% belonged to the genetic ancestry cluster associated with self-reported Caucasian donors. The study aimed to test whether signatures of past pathogen exposure could be identified by cataloging public T cell receptors. The T cell repertoires of 550 to 850 subjects were profiled by immunosequencing and related to cytomegalovirus serostatus. A separate validation cohort of 90 to 150 different subjects was used in addition to the roughly 720-subject first cohort. To predict cytomegalovirus infection status, the study combined high-throughput TCR immunosequencing, statistical association of individual TCRs with disease status, and machine learning. In a later analysis, previously published TCR beta repertoires from 500 to 750 donors were re-analyzed and high-resolution HLA genotyping was added so that TCR occurrence patterns could be studied. Rather than using new phenotypic data, the later analysis identified candidate immune exposures from TCR beta sequences and from how often those sequences occurred across donors. An earlier analysis of some 600 of the donors applied high-throughput TCR beta sequencing to assess whether each TCR beta V gene segment acted as functional or pseudogenic. Alongside the repertoire data, information on donor age, sex, ethnicity and CMV serostatus was compiled. In a later genetic analysis, genome-wide SNP genotypes for about three fifths of the 666 donors were used, and that subset was treated as a discovery cohort. Every discovery cohort repertoire had been produced on one sequencing platform. HLA typing included class I and class II loci at four-digit resolution. The number of donors typed differed by locus, with 629-630 for A, B, C, DRB1 and DQB1, over 500 for DQA1, about 610 for DPA1, and around 430 for DPB1. A handful of DR-DQ haplotypes were treated as single units for association and clustering because of strong linkage in the cohort. On average, around 230,000 unique TCR beta nucleotide sequences were sequenced per donor among more than 350 genotyped donors of the cohort, with roughly 18% of those sequences being non-productive. Overall study outcomes, separate from this receptor: Most TCR sequences were seen in very few donors, while some public TCRs were found in many individuals. For the cohort, immune exposure information was limited to CMV serostatus. The sequencing pipeline was judged likely to have produced a cluster of highly shared sequence variants as a technical artifact. Broadly in line with IMGT annotations, most TCR beta V segments showed up in productive rearrangements about 87% or about 30% of the time in an earlier analysis of around 600 of the donors. A later analysis reported that several top co-occurrence clusters appeared linked to parvovirus B19, influenza, CMV and Epstein-Barr virus. The authors suggested that the approach could potentially be generalized to other disease states and immunological phenotypes. A later analysis found that HLA-associated TCR beta chains were more clonally expanded and had lower generation probabilities than equally common non-associated chains. Cytomegalovirus status was reported to be diagnosed by the classifier with high specificity and sensitivity in both the original and validation cohorts. In a later genetic analysis, fewer N-insertions in productive TCRs were reported among donors in an Asian-associated ancestry cluster than the roughly 670-donor mean. In a later genetic analysis, a missense DCLRE1C variant was associated with V-gene and J-gene trimming of TCR beta chains, and the association was replicated in an independent cohort. According to a later analysis, TCR association rates differed among HLA loci, with DRB1 alleles showing the most associated TCRs and HLA-C alleles showing the fewest. Because the 87-base-pair reads could not distinguish some IMGT-functional V segments, including TRBV6-2 and TRBV6-3, those segments were excluded. In vitro tests confirmed that a few of the cytomegalovirus-associated TCR beta chains recognize cytomegalovirus antigens. Because some donors lacked HLA typing at each locus, the association tests relied only on the typed subset. A further reported finding was that TCR beta sequences accurately predicted the HLA-A and HLA-B alleles for most subjects in the first cohort. In a later analysis, most CMV-associated TCR beta chains were found to appear HLA-restricted, with HLA associations seemingly driven largely by CMV exposure. The presence/absence analyses assumed that sequencing depth was roughly uniform across donors, and that assumption may not be true. When HLA alleles, especially DR and DQ, strongly co-occurred, TCR associations were difficult to assign to individual alleles. Correlated functional status among segregating V segments might be attributable to linkage disequilibrium, but an unknown experimental factor could not be ruled out. In a later analysis, around 17,000 TCR beta sequences were associated with specific HLA alleles at a false discovery rate of 0.05. The cohort was sequenced for TCR beta chains only, and without alpha or paired-chain data the features that could be detected were limited. Because counts were too low, more than 15 rarely observed V segments, including chromosome 9 orphons, were left out of the earlier analysis of about 500 of the donors. In the study, around 160 TCR beta chains were listed as associated with cytomegalovirus.

The library was made by the immunoSEQ multiplex PCR assay. The multiplex PCR relied on a mix of 60 forward primers for TCR Vbeta segments and 13 reverse primers for TCR Jbeta segments. Amplification of the CDR3 region of rearranged TCR beta genes was performed with a multiplex PCR assay on genomic DNA. The Illumina HiSeq System was used to sequence the amplified TCR beta libraries as 87-base-pair reads. In the original analysis: Across the roughly 670 repertoires, a later analysis counted roughly 84 million unique TCR beta chains, roughly 11 million of which were shared by at least two donors. To remove PCR and sequencing errors, raw reads were error-corrected and collapsed into unique sequences using a nearest-neighbor algorithm that merged closely related sequences. CDR3 sequences were aligned to IMGT reference sequences to assign V, D and J gene segments. For a sequence to be retained, a match of at least six nucleotides to both a V gene segment and a J gene segment was required. Rearrangements were classified as productive when the CDR3 lacked stop codons and remained in frame with V and J, and all other rearrangements were classified as non-productive. Following IMGT convention, CDR3 was defined as the stretch from the second conserved V-encoded cysteine to the conserved J-encoded phenylalanine. Sequences without an unambiguous match to a single V gene segment were excluded from the earlier analysis of several hundred of the donors. An earlier analysis of a few hundred of the donors classified V segments as functional when productive rearrangements were above 56.7% and as segregating when the standard deviation between donors was above 5%. A statistical classification framework was built to diagnose cytomegalovirus status from the catalog of TCR beta chain sequences. In a later analysis, V and J genes were assigned by comparing TCR nucleotide sequences against IMGT/GENE-DB human TR gene sequences. In a later analysis, CDR3 sequences and most-parsimonious VDJ recombination scenarios were assigned using the TCRdist pipeline. In a later analysis, each TCR beta chain was defined by its CDR3 amino acid sequence together with its V-gene family, and reads lacking a unique V-gene family were excluded. To address suspected cross-contamination and a sequencing artifact, a later analysis removed a few hundred highly shared, low-generation-probability nucleotide sequences. In a later analysis, a clonal expansion index was calculated for each public chain from normalized within-repertoire ranks of inferred template counts. A later analysis computed generation probabilities with a VDJ recombination model fitted to out-of-frame rearrangements, and checked the results against IGoR. A later analysis scored TCR-TCR, TCR-HLA and TCR-CMV co-occurrence with hypergeometric tests, applying a repertoire-size bias correction to TCR pairs. A later analysis estimated false discovery rates by permuting HLA or CMV assignments 20 times. A later analysis grouped co-occurring TCRs with DBSCAN, adding TCRdist sequence similarity when clustering within HLA-allele-positive subsets. Repertoires with fewer than 30,000 or more than 120,000 public chains were left out of co-occurrence clustering, as were about five repertoires with anomalous nucleotide sharing. TCRdb's version of the immuneACCESS table is confined to in-frame rearrangements and falls short of the full clone set. An unresolved V gene accounts for under half of the shortfall where checked; the remainder is of unknown origin. That table furnishes V, J and clone size, whereas the DNA furnished D and trimming. The sample contains roughly 100,000 clones, just under 80% of them found a single time. The ten top clones hold under 1.5% of the sample.

The CDR3 has 14 amino acids, counting the end cysteine and phenylalanine. CDR3 DNA is the only sequence kept; it has 42 bases, read in frame from the first base. The germline V gene sets CDR1 to MRHNA and CDR2 to SNTAGT. V loses 10 bases at its end and J loses 7 bases; junction bases beyond the gene matches: 10. In total, roughly 670 healthy bone marrow donors made up the cohort. All cohort members were sampled while nominally healthy, although unrecorded immune exposures were likely present. The donor tested CMV seronegative, placing the donor among the 352 seronegative members of the cohort. Every donor gave a peripheral blood sample, and the peripheral blood mononuclear cells from that sample were used for TCR beta sequencing. Genomic DNA was extracted from the blood cell samples with the Qiagen DNeasy Blood Extraction Kit. As concerns this clone: Its recognized antigen is unknown. No quality values exist for individual bases; no much larger clone is one base distant.

Sequencing was carried out using PBMCs. This sequence originates from a man aged 30 to 39 in good health and CMV-seronegative. The rearrangement combines TRBV6-4 with TRBJ1-6; a stretch of 7 junction bases matches TRBD1. This receptor has the CDR3 CAKNQGDANSPLHF. The bases are TGTGCCAAGAACCAGGGGGATGCAAATTCACCCCTCCACTTT.